The next 9 T cell receptor beta chains were all read from a single sample in a study of cytomegalovirus exposure and HLA in healthy donors. Both 60 Vbeta primers and 13 Jbeta primers went into the PCR. Repertoires were generated with immunoSEQ multiplex PCR, while TCRdb's copy carries only in-frame clones and drops some. The data hold about 170,000 clones, with 84% observed a single time. The sample consisted of PBMCs. These receptors were collected from a girl under 18 in good health and CMV-seropositive.

The chain carries TRBV6-1 and TRBJ1-5; 8 nucleotides line up with TRBD1. The CDR3 totals 16 residues. CDR1 and CDR2 from the germline V gene are MNHNS and SASEGT. J lost 3 bases, V lost 2 bases, and 6 bases had no gene match. The CDR3 nucleotides are TGTGCCAGCAGTGAACGGACAGGGTGGTACAATCAGCCCCAGCATTTT. It specifies CASSERTGWYNQPQHF.

The gene calls are TRBV10-3 and TRBJ1-1, with no clear D. There are 14 residues in the CDR3. Trimming took off 3 bases at V and 2 bases at J, with 10 bases between the two ends. Germline CDR1 is ENHRY and CDR2 is SYGVKD. The chain's CDR3 is CAISEQQSNTEAFF. CDR3 sequence (DNA): TGTGCCATCAGTGAACAGCAAAGTAACACTGAAGCTTTCTTT.

CDR3 nucleotides: TGTGCCAGCACCAGGGGCCAGGGCTACACCTTC. This codes for CASTRGQGYTF. The chain carries TRBV6-5 and TRBJ1-2, with D perhaps matching TRBD1 (6 bases). CDR1 and CDR2 (germline): MNHEY, SVGAGI. Trimming took 7 bases from V and 8 from J, leaving 11 bases between them. The CDR3 is made up of 11 amino acids.

The chain combines TRBV7-9 with TRBJ1-2, with TRBD1 matching 10 bases. V was pared by 4 bases and J by 5 bases, with 7 bases of the junction left unmatched. The CDR3 is 15 amino acids. Looked up from germline, CDR1 is SEHNR and CDR2 is FQNEAQ (reference sequence). In DNA, the CDR3 is TGTGCCAGCAGCTCCCCGGGACAGGGGACGTATGGCTACACCTTC. Amino acid sequence: CASSSPGQGTYGYTF. The full variable domain, rest sourced from reference TRBV7-9 and TRBJ1-2, is DTGVSQNPRHKITKRGQNVTFRCDPISEHNRLYWYRQTLGQGPEFLTYFQNEAQLEKSRLLSDRFSAERPKGSFSTLEIQRTEQGDSAMYLCASSSPGQGTYGYTFGSGTRLTVV.

CDR3 nucleotides: TGTGCCAGCAGCCAGGATGACAGGGGTAACTATGGCTACACCTTC. Its protein is CASSQDDRGNYGYTF. The genes are TRBV4-2 and TRBJ1-2, with TRBD1 identical over 8 bases. This CDR3 comprises 15 residues. The germline V gene encodes CDR1 LGHNA and CDR2 YNFKEQ. Trimming cost V 3 bases and J 1 base; bases outside gene matches: 4.

On this clone: An end of the junction does not agree with germline; a read error may underlie this. The chain has TRBV10-3 and TRBJ1-2, with 8 positions matching TRBD1. Germline V gene sequence: CDR1 ENHRY, CDR2 SYGVKD. The CDR3 has 14 amino acids. CDR3 nucleotide sequence: TGTGCCGGGAGAGGGACAGGAATAATCTATGGCTACGCCTTC. This sequence encodes CAGRGTGIIYGYAF.

The chain joins TRBV19 to TRBJ1-1; D may be TRBD1 (5 bases). With 5 bases removed from V and 4 bases from J, the gap between germline ends came to 17 bases. Per germline, CDR1 LNHDA and CDR2 SQIVND (reference sequence). This CDR3 spans 15 amino acids. In DNA form, the CDR3 reads TGTGCCAGTAGTTTACTCGACAGTACGGGCACTGAAGCTTTCTTT. It translates to CASSLLDSTGTEAFF.

The chain has TRBV9 and TRBJ2-3; TRBD1 might be the D (6 bases). Germline CDR1 is SGDLS and CDR2 is YYNGEE. The germline V and J ends were trimmed by 4 bases and 0 bases, with 18 bases remaining between them. This CDR3 contains 17 residues. CDR3 sequence (DNA): TGTGCCAGCAGCCTACCCAGAGAGGGGGTCAGCACAGATACGCAGTATTTT. Protein product: CASSLPREGVSTDTQYF. Full variable domain (rest looked up from reference TRBV9 and TRBJ2-3): DSGVTQTPKHLITATGQRVTLRCSPRSGDLSVYWYQQSLDQGLQFLIQYYNGEERAKGNILERFSAQQFPDLHSELNLSSLELGDSALYFCASSLPREGVSTDTQYFGPGTRLTVL.

J is TRBJ1-2 and V is TRBV27; D is possibly TRBD1 (5 bases). Trimming took 2 bases from V and 5 from J, leaving 12 bases between them. The CDR3 spans 14 residues. Germline V gives CDR1 MNHEY, CDR2 SMNVEV (reference sequence). The CDR3: CASSLKWGLYGYTF. CDR3 coding DNA: TGTGCCAGCAGTTTAAAATGGGGACTGTATGGCTACACCTTC.